The 13 T cell receptor beta chains below all came from one sample that was sequenced in a study of cytomegalovirus exposure and HLA in healthy donors. Libraries were prepared by immunoSEQ multiplex PCR; TCRdb keeps only in-frame clonotypes and omits some of them. Of about 98,000 clones in the sample, roughly 85% are singletons; the top ten hold under 4.5%. Specimen: PBMCs. Receptors originate from a woman aged 25 to 39 in good health and CMV-seronegative.

This clone appeared a few times. The V gene is TRBV15, the J gene TRBJ2-1; 7 bases match TRBD2. Germline V CDR1 and CDR2: LNHNV, YYDKDF (reference sequence). This CDR3 comprises 15 residues. The junction had 2 bases not matched to a gene; V was cut back by 1 base and J by 2 bases. The CDR3 here is CATSRALAAYNEQFF. Here the CDR3 DNA reads TGTGCCACCAGCAGAGCCCTAGCGGCCTACAATGAGCAGTTCTTC.

The chain uses TRBV28 and TRBJ1-1; perhaps TRBD1 as D (6 bases). Germline V gives CDR1 MDHEN, CDR2 SYDVKM. With 6 bases removed from V and 4 bases from J, the gap between germline ends came to 15 bases. CDR3 size: 14 residues. CDR3 nucleotides: TGTGCCAGCAGGGGCGGGGGGCGAAGCACTGAAGCTTTCTTT. This sequence encodes CASRGGGRSTEAFF.

The chain joins TRBV6-5 to TRBJ1-6, with 8 bases identical to TRBD1. The CDR3 covers 13 residues. Germline V CDR1 and CDR2: MNHEY, SVGAGI. Unmatched junction bases numbered 3, after V lost 6 bases and J lost 8 bases. This CDR3 is CASRDRGDSPLHF. The CDR3 DNA is TGTGCCAGCAGAGACAGGGGAGATTCACCCCTCCACTTT.

The chain carries TRBV11-1 and TRBJ1-1; TRBD1 is a possible D gene (6 bases). The CDR3 totals 13 residues. Trimming shortened V by 5 bases and J by 4 bases, and 11 bases separated the two germline ends. Per germline, CDR1 SGHAT and CDR2 FQDESV (reference sequence). CDR3 nucleotides: TGTGCCAGCAGCCAAACAGGGTTCACTGAAGCTTTCTTT. Residues: CASSQTGFTEAFF.

The chain carries TRBV6-1 and TRBJ1-1, with D possibly matching TRBD1 (5 bases). CDR3 length equals 14 residues. Per the germline V gene, CDR1 is MNHNS and CDR2 is SASEGT. V was shortened by 6 bases and J by 1 base, with 12 bases between the two germline ends. The CDR3 DNA sequence: TGTGCCAGCAGAAAGGGACTCACGAACACTGAAGCTTTCTTT. Encoded protein: CASRKGLTNTEAFF.

The chain is built from TRBV6-5 and TRBJ2-3, with 9 nucleotides matching TRBD1. The V gene's germline CDR1 is MNHEY and CDR2 SVGAGI. The junction had 6 bases not matched to a gene; V was cut back by 8 bases and J by 3 bases. The CDR3 consists of 14 residues. CDR3 in DNA: TGTGCCAGCGCGGACAGGGGCTTGACAGATACGCAGTATTTT. This encodes CASADRGLTDTQYF.

The rearrangement links TRBV18 to TRBJ2-4; 12 bases match TRBD1. Germline CDR1 and CDR2: KGHSH and LQKENI. Trimming took 6 bases from V and 0 from J; bases not matched to a gene: 6. The CDR3 contains 17 residues. The CDR3 sequence is CASSRDRGRLAKNIQYF. The CDR3 nucleotides read TGTGCCAGCTCGCGGGACAGGGGGCGCTTAGCCAAAAACATTCAGTACTTC.

The chain has TRBV6-1 and TRBJ2-2, with 11 bases aligning to TRBD1. The junction had 11 bases not matched to a gene; V was cut back by 9 bases and J by 8 bases. This CDR3 has 15 amino acids. Per germline, CDR1 MNHNS and CDR2 SASEGT. CDR3 nucleotides: TGTGCCAGGGGACAGGGGGGGACTGCCGAGGGGGAGCTGTTTTTT. Its translation: CARGQGGTAEGELFF.

The chain is built from TRBV5-6 and TRBJ1-2; 8 nucleotides agree with TRBD1. V lost 4 bases, J lost 0 bases, and 2 bases stayed unmatched. Germline V gene sequence: CDR1 SGHDT, CDR2 YYEEEE. CDR3 length equals 14 residues. Written as DNA, the CDR3 is TGTGCCAGCAGCCCGGACAGGGCTAACTATGGCTACACCTTC. It is translated as CASSPDRANYGYTF.

The rearrangement uses TRBV18 and TRBJ2-3, with 7 bases lining up with TRBD2. This CDR3 has 14 residues. From germline, CDR1 is KGHSH and CDR2 LQKENI. V dropped 3 bases and J dropped 5; count of bases not matched to a gene: 5. CDR3 sequence: CASSPGLQQDTQYF. CDR3 sequence (DNA): TGTGCCAGCTCACCGGGACTACAGCAAGATACGCAGTATTTT.

The chain couples TRBV19 to TRBJ1-6, with no clear D. Germline-derived CDR1 and CDR2 are LNHDA and SQIVND (reference sequence). The germline V and J ends were trimmed by 5 bases and 7 bases, with 12 bases remaining between them. The CDR3 length is 14 residues. The CDR3 nucleotides read TGTGCCAGTAGTCACCGGGGAGAGAATTCACCCCTCCACTTT. Protein: CASSHRGENSPLHF.

The chain has TRBV6-4 and TRBJ1-5, with a tentative D call TRBD1 (5 bases). V was pared by 9 bases and J by 0 bases, with 15 bases between. The CDR3 loop spans 15 amino acids. Germline V CDR1 and CDR2: MRHNA, SNTAGT. CDR3 region: CASLTPGHSNQPQHF. CDR3 DNA sequence: TGTGCCAGTCTTACCCCAGGGCATAGCAATCAGCCCCAGCATTTT.

The chain is built from TRBV27 and TRBJ2-1; a weak D match, TRBD2 (5 bases). Germline loops: CDR1 MNHEY, CDR2 SMNVEV (reference sequence). This CDR3 spans 15 amino acids. The V end was cut by 5 bases, the J end by 6 bases, with 17 bases between. The DNA for the CDR3 is TGTGCCAGCAGTACACCACTGGACTCTGCCAATGAGCAGTTCTTC. Protein: CASSTPLDSANEQFF.